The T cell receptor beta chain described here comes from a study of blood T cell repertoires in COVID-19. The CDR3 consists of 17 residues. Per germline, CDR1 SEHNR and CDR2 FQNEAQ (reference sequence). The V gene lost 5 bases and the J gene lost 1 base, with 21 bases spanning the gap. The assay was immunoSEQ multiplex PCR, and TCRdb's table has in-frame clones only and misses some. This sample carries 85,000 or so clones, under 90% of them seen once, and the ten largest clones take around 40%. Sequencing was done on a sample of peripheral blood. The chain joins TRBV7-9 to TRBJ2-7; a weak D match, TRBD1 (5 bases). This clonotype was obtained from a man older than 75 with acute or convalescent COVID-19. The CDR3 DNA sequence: TGTGCCAGCAGCCCCCCCCAAGGACACCATGGGTCCTACGAGCAGTACTTC. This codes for CASSPPQGHHGSYEQYF.